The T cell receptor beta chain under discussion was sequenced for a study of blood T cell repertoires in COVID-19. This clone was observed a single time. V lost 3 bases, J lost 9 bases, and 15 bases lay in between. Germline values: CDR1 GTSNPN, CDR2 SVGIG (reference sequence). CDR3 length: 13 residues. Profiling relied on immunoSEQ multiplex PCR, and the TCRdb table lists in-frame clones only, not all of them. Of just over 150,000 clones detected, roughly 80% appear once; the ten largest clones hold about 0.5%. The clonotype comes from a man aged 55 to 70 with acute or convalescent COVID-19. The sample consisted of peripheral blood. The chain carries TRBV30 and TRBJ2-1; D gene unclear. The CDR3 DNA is TGTGCCTGGAGCCCCACTTTCCAGCGTGAGCAGTTCTTC. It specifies CAWSPTFQREQFF.